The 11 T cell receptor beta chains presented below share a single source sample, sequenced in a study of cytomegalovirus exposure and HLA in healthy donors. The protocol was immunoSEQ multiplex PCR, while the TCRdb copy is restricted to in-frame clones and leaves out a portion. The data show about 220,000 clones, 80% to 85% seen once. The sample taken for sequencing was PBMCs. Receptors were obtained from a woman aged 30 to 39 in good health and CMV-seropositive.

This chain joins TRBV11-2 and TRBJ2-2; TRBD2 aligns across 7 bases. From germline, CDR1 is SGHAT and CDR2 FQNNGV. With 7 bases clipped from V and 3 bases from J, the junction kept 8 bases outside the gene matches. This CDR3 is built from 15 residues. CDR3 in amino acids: CASTFGGSYTGELFF. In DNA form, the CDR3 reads TGTGCCAGCACCTTCGGGGGGAGTTACACCGGGGAGCTGTTTTTT.

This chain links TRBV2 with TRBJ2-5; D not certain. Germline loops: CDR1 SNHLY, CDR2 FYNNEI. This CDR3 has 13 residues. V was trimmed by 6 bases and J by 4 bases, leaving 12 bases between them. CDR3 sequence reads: CASRKRVGETQYF. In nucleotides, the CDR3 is TGTGCCAGCAGGAAAAGGGTAGGAGAGACCCAGTACTTC.

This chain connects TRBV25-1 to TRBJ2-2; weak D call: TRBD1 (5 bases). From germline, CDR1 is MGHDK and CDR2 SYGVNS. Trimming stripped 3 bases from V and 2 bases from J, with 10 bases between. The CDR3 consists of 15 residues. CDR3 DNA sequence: TGTGCCAGCAGTGAGGGGCACCTTAACACCGGGGAGCTGTTTTTT. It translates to CASSEGHLNTGELFF. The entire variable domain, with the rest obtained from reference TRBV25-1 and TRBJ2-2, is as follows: EADIYQTPRYLVIGTGKKITLECSQTMGHDKMYWYQQDPGMELHLIHYSYGVNSTEKGDLSSESTVSRIRTEHFPLTLESARPSHTSQYLCASSEGHLNTGELFFGEGSRLTVL.

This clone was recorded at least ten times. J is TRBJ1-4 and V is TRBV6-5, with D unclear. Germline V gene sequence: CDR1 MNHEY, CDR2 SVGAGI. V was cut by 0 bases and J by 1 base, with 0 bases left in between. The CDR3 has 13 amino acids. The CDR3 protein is CASSYSTNEKLFF. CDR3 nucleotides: TGTGCCAGCAGTTACTCAACTAATGAAAAACTGTTTTTT.

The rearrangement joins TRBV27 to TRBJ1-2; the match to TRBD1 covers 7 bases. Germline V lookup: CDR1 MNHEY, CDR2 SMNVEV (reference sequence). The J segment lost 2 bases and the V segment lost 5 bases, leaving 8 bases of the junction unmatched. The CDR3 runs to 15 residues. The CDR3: CASSNYRGGNYGYTF. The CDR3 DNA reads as TGTGCCAGCAGTAATTACAGGGGCGGAAACTATGGCTACACCTTC.

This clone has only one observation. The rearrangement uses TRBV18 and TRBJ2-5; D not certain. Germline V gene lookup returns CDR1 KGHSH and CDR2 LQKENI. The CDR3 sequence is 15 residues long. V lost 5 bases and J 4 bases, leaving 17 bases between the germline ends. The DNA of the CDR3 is TGTGCCAGCTCATCCTGGACCCCAAGGGCAGAGACCCAGTACTTC. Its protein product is CASSSWTPRAETQYF.

The CDR3 DNA is TGTGCCAGCAGCCCGACTAATCTGGGACCTTACGAGCAGTACTTC. The encoded protein is CASSPTNLGPYEQYF. The V and J genes are TRBV7-2 and TRBJ2-7; TRBD1 or TRBD2 may be the D gene (5 bases each). From germline, CDR1 is SGHTA and CDR2 FQGNSA. Trimming shortened V by 5 bases and J by 4 bases, and 18 bases separated the two germline ends. This CDR3 spans 15 amino acids.

CDR3 nucleotides: TGTGCCAGCAGTAACCTAGACAGACACTTCAACACCTTC. It specifies CASSNLDRHFNTF. The V gene is TRBV28, the J gene TRBJ1-2; weak D call: TRBD1 (5 bases). Germline-derived CDR1 and CDR2 are MDHEN and SYDVKM. The CDR3 runs to 13 residues. The V end lost 5 bases, the J end lost 12 bases, and 19 bases lay between the germline ends.

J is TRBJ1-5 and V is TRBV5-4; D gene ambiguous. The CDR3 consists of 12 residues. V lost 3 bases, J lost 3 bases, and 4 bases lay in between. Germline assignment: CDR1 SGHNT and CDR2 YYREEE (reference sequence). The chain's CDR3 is CASSYDNQPQHF. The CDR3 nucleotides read TGTGCCAGCAGCTACGACAATCAGCCCCAGCATTTT.

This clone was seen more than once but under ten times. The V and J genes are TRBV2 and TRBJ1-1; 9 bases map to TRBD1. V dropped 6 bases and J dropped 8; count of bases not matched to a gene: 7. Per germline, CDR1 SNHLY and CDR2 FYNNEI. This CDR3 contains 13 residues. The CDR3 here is CASSENTGGEAFF. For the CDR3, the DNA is TGTGCCAGCAGCGAGAATACAGGGGGCGAAGCTTTCTTT.

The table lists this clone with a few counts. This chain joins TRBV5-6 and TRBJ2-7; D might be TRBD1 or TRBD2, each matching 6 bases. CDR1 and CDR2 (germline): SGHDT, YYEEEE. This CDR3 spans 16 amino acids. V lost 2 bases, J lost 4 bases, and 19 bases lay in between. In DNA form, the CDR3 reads TGTGCCAGCAGCTTTGGCCTGGGGGGCCTAGGGTACGAGCAGTACTTC. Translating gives CASSFGLGGLGYEQYF. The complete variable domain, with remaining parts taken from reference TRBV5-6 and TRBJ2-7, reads DAGVTQSPTHLIKTRGQQVTLRCSPKSGHDTVSWYQQALGQGPQFIFQYYEEEERQRGNFPDRFSGHQFPNYSSELNVNALLLGDSALYLCASSFGLGGLGYEQYFGPGTRLTVT.